The 18 T cell receptor beta chains in this list originate from one sample, sequenced in a study of vaccination and CD4 T cells after COVID-19. Time point given: late sampling 161 to 241 days after vaccination in three convalescent patients. The treatment denotes: roughly ten-day PBMC culture with coronavirus spike peptide pools or control peptides (ViraFEST assay). These receptors have no known antigen. The assay that was used to sequence DNA from cultured CD4+ T cells was the Oncomine TCR Beta short-read assay. TCRdb passed the PCR reads through MiXCR, listing each CDR3 protein once. The data hold 16,000 or so distinct CDR3 sequences, with about 45% observed a single time. This material consisted of CD4+ T cells from blood, cultured in vitro, taken about 7 months after SARS-CoV-2 vaccination. The source of these receptors is a human donor who had recovered from COVID-19.

CDR3 amino acids: CASSHTAATEAFF. The CDR3 nucleotides read TGTGCCAGCAGCCATACAGCAGCCACTGAAGCTTTCTTT. This sequence joins TRBV4-2 and TRBJ1-1; unclear D gene. Trimming left V 3 bases short and J 4 bases short, with 9 bases between. There are 13 residues in the CDR3. Germline V gives CDR1 LGHNA, CDR2 YNFKEQ.

This clonotype has a single count. The chain joins TRBV6-5 to TRBJ2-7, with D perhaps assigned TRBD1 or TRBD2 (5 bases each). There are 16 residues in the CDR3. CDR1 and CDR2 (germline): MNHEY, SVGAGI. V lost 2 bases and J lost 3, with 17 bases in between. The CDR3 bases are TGTGCCAGCAGTTACCCCCGGGGCGGGTATTTCTACGAGCAGTACTTC. Translation gives CASSYPRGGYFYEQYF.

CDR3 DNA: TGTGCCAGCAGCTTAAATGCGGGGTCCCCAAGCAAGTTCTTC. It codes for CASSLNAGSPSKFF. V is TRBV7-3 and J is TRBJ2-1; a possible D gene is TRBD2 (6 bases). V lost 1 base to trimming and J lost 14 bases, with 18 bases between them. In germline, CDR1 is SGHTA, CDR2 FQGTGA. The CDR3 covers 14 residues.

The CDR3 protein is CASSYSDREPEQYF. The CDR3 DNA sequence: TGTGCCAGCAGTTACTCGGACAGGGAGCCCGAGCAGTACTTC. The V and J genes are TRBV6-5 and TRBJ2-7, with 8 nucleotides matching TRBD1. J lost 6 bases, V lost 0 bases, and 4 bases had no gene match. The CDR3 totals 14 residues. Germline CDR1 reads MNHEY; CDR2 reads SVGAGI.

V gene TRBV7-9 combines with J gene TRBJ2-2, with D hard to call. Germline CDR1 reads SEHNR; CDR2 reads FQNEAQ (reference sequence). This CDR3 is built from 15 residues. Deletions cut 3 bases from V and 0 bases from J, with 8 bases between. The CDR3 sequence: CASSFGEANTGELFF. CDR3 coding DNA: TGTGCCAGCAGCTTCGGCGAAGCGAACACCGGGGAGCTGTTTTTT.

The J gene is TRBJ2-2, the V gene TRBV19, with a possible D match to TRBD2 (6 bases). Between the trimmed V and J ends, which lost 3 bases and 4 bases, there was a span of 12 bases. CDR1 is LNHDA and CDR2 is SQIVND in the germline V gene (reference sequence). The CDR3 loop spans 15 amino acids. CDR3 amino acids: CASSIKGAGTGELFF. The CDR3 bases are TGTGCCAGTAGTATTAAGGGAGCGGGCACCGGGGAGCTGTTTTTT.

This sequence joins TRBV14 and TRBJ2-5, with 7 bases matching TRBD2. Germline V gene lookup returns CDR1 SGHDN and CDR2 FVKESK. The CDR3 loop spans 14 amino acids. The junction had 7 bases not matched to a gene; V was cut back by 4 bases and J by 5 bases. CDR3 residues: CASSLRRGVETQYF. Here the CDR3 DNA reads TGTGCCAGCAGCCTTAGACGGGGGGTCGAGACCCAGTACTTC.

V usage is TRBV12-3 or TRBV12-4 and J usage is TRBJ2-5; D call uncertain. The ends were cut back, 3 bases at V and 0 bases at J, with 5 bases in the middle. There are 13 residues in the CDR3. CDR3 DNA sequence: TGTGCCAGCAGTTTCGGGTACCAAGAGACCCAGTACTTC. Its translation: CASSFGYQETQYF.

V gene TRBV6-1 combines with J gene TRBJ2-5, with 9 bases aligning to TRBD2. Germline CDR1 and CDR2: MNHNS and SASEGT. Germline trimming cut 4 bases from V and 3 bases from J; bases unmatched to any gene: 9. The CDR3 totals 16 residues. The CDR3 nucleotides read TGTGCCAGCAGTGTGAGGCGGGGGGGCGGAAAAGAGACCCAGTACTTC. Translating it yields CASSVRRGGGKETQYF.

The genes are TRBV29-1 and TRBJ1-2; 8 bases match TRBD1. V lost 6 bases to trimming and J lost 8 bases; unmatched junction nucleotides: 11. The CDR3 has 13 amino acids. Germline V gene data show CDR1 as SQVTM and CDR2 as ANQGSEA. This CDR3 is CSVRDRRERGYTF. CDR3 bases: TGCAGCGTACGGGACAGGAGGGAGCGGGGCTACACCTTC.

The chain links TRBV20-1 to TRBJ2-1, with a possible D match to TRBD2 (5 bases). CDR3 length: 14 amino acids. The ends were cut back, 6 bases at V and 0 bases at J, with 12 bases in the middle. The germline CDR1 and CDR2 sequences are DFQATT and SNEGSKA (reference sequence). CDR3 nucleotides: TGCAGTGCCTGGCGGGCGAGCTCCTACAATGAGCAGTTCTTC. Its protein product is CSAWRASSYNEQFF.

The chain has TRBV20-1 and TRBJ2-6; D uncertain. Looked up from germline, CDR1 is DFQATT and CDR2 is SNEGSKA (reference sequence). With 2 bases removed from V and 9 bases from J, the gap between germline ends came to 11 bases. The CDR3 has 13 residues. CDR3 sequence (DNA): TGCAGTGCTAGACCTACAGAGAACAACGTCCTGACTTTC. It yields the protein CSARPTENNVLTF.

The genes are TRBV7-2 and TRBJ2-7; TRBD2 matches 9 bases. Germline V gives CDR1 SGHTA, CDR2 FQGNSA. This CDR3 has 14 residues. V shed 7 bases, J shed 4 bases, and the junction held 8 bases outside the gene matches. The CDR3 protein is CASTRVAGDYEQYF. The DNA for the CDR3 is TGTGCCAGCACCAGGGTAGCGGGGGATTACGAGCAGTACTTC.

This clonotype rates as medium-sized. The chain couples TRBV10-1 to TRBJ2-5; 15 bases align to TRBD2. The length of the CDR3 is 15 residues. The germline gives CDR1 WNHNN, CDR2 SYGVQD (reference sequence). The ends lost 5 bases at V and 5 bases at J; junction bases unmatched: 3. The CDR3 sequence: CASSRTSGRAETQYF. In DNA form, the CDR3 reads TGCGCCAGCAGTCGGACTAGCGGGAGGGCCGAGACCCAGTACTTC.

The chain couples TRBV29-1 to TRBJ1-1; D is undetermined. This CDR3 comprises 10 residues. V was clipped by 7 bases and J by 2 bases, with 5 bases between them. Germline CDR1 and CDR2: SQVTM and ANQGSEA. This chain's CDR3 is CSAQNTEAFF. Written as DNA, the CDR3 is TGCAGCGCCCAAAACACTGAAGCTTTCTTT.

The rearrangement uses TRBV24-1 and TRBJ1-1; 7 nucleotides match TRBD1. With 5 bases clipped from V and 4 bases from J, the junction kept 15 bases outside the gene matches. Germline loops: CDR1 KGHDR, CDR2 SFDVKD. The CDR3 has 17 residues. The CDR3 loop reads CATSGEPRQGYSTEAFF. The CDR3 DNA reads TGTGCCACCAGTGGTGAACCTCGACAGGGTTATAGCACTGAAGCTTTCTTT.

The table lists this clonotype with a count of one. The chain carries TRBV11-1 and TRBJ2-5; 9 nucleotides line up with TRBD2. V shed 2 bases and J 2 bases; nucleotides not matched to a gene: 6. The CDR3 extends over 16 amino acids. From germline, CDR1 is SGHAT and CDR2 FQDESV (reference sequence). CDR3 in amino acids: CASSLLAGSRQETQYF. The DNA of the CDR3 is TGTGCCAGCAGCTTACTAGCGGGGTCGCGACAAGAGACCCAGTACTTC.

This clonotype is medium-sized by share. The gene calls are TRBV21-1 and TRBJ2-7. TRBV21-1 is a pseudogene segment. The CDR3 loop spans 16 amino acids. In DNA, the CDR3 is TGTGCCAGCAGCAAAGGCCCACTTCTCCAGATCTACGAGCAGTACTTC. Translating gives CASSKGPLLQIYEQYF.